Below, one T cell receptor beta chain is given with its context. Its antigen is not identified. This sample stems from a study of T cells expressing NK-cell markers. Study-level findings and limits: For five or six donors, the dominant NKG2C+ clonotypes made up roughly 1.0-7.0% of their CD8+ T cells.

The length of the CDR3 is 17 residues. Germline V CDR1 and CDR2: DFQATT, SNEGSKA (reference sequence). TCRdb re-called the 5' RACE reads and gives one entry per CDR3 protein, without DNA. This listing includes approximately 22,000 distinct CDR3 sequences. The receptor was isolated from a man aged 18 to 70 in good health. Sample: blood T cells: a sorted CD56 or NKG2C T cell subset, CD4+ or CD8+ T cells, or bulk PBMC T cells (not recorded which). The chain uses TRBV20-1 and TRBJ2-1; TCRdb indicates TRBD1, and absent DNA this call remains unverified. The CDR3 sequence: CSARDYRQGTSYNEQFF.